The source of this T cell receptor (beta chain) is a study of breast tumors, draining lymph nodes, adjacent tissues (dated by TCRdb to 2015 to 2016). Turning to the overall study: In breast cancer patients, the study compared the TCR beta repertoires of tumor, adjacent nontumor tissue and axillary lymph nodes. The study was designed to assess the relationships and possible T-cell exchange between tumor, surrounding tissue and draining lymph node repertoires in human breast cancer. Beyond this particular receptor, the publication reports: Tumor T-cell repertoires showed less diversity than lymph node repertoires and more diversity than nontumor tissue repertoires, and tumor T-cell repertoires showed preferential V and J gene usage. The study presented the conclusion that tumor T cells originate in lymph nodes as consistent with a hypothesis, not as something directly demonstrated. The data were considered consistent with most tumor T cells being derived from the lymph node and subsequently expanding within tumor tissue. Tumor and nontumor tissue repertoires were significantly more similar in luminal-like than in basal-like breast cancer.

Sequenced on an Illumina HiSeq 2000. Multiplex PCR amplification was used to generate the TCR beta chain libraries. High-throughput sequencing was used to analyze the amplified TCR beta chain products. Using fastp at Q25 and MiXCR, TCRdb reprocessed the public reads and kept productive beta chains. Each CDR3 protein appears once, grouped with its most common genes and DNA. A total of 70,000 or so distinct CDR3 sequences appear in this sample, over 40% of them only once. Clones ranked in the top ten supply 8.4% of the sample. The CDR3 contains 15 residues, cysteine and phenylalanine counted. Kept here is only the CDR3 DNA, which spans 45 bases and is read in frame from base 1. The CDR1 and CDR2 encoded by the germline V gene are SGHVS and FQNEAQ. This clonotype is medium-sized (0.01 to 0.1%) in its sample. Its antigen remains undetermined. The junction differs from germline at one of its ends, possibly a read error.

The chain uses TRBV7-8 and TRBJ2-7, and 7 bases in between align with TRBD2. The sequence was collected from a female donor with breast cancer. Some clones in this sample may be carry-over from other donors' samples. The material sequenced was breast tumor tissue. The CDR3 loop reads CASSLGASGYPEGGF. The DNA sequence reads TGTGCCAGCAGCTTAGGTGCTAGCGGATACCCGGAGGGCGGCTTC.